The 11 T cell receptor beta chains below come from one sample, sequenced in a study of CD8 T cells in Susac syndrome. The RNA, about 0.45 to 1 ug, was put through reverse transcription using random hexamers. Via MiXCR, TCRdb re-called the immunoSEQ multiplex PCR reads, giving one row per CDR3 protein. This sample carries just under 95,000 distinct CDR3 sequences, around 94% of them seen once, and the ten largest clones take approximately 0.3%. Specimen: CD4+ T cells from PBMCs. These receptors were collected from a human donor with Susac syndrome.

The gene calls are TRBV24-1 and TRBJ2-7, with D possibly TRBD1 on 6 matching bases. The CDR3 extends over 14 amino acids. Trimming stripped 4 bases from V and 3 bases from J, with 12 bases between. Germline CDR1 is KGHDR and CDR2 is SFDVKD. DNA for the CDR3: TGTGCCACCAGTGACCCAGGACAGAGCTACGAGCAGTACTTC. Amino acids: CATSDPGQSYEQYF.

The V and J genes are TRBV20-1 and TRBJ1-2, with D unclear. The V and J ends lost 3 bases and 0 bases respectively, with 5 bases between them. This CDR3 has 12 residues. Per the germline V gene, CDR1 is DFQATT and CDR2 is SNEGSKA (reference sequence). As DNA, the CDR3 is TGCAGTGCTAGGGCAGCTAACTATGGCTACACCTTC. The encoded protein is CSARAANYGYTF.

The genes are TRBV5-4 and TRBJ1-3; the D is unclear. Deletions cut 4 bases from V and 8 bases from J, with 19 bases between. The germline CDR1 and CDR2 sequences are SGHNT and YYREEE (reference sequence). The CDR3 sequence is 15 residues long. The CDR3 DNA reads TGTGCCAGCAGCGCTCCGGGGAGAGGTCGGGACACCATATATTTT. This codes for CASSAPGRGRDTIYF.

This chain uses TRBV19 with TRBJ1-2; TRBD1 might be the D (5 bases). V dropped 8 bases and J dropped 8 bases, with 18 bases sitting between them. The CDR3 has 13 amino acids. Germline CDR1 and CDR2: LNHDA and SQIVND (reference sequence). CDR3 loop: CASAGTQGVGYTF. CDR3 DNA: TGTGCCAGTGCCGGGACGCAGGGAGTCGGCTACACCTTC.

CDR3 sequence: CASTLGTGAGNEQFF. The DNA for the CDR3 is TGCGCCAGCACCCTAGGGACAGGGGCCGGGAATGAGCAGTTCTTC. V gene TRBV4-3 combines with J gene TRBJ2-1, with 10 bases aligning to TRBD1. The CDR3 is 15 residues long. Losses at the gene ends were 7 bases for V and 7 bases for J; bases not matched to a gene: 10. Germline assignment: CDR1 LGHNA and CDR2 YSLEER.

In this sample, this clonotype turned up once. CDR3 region: CAIGKLNTEAFF. CDR3 bases: TGTGCCATTGGGAAGTTGAACACTGAAGCTTTCTTT. This chain connects TRBV6-5 to TRBJ1-1, with D unresolved. Trimming took 10 bases from V and 0 from J, leaving 9 bases between them. This CDR3 spans 12 amino acids. CDR1 MNHEY and CDR2 SVGAGI come from the germline V gene.

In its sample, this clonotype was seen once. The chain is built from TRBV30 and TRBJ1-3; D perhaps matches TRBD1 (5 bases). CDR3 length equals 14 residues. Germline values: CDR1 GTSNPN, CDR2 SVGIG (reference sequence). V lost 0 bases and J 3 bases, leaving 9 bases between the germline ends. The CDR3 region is CAWSVRQLGNTIYF. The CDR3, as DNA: TGTGCCTGGAGTGTAAGACAGCTTGGAAACACCATATATTTT. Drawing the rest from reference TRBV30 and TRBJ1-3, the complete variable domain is SQTIHQWPATLVQPVGSPLSLECTVEGTSNPNLYWYRQAAGRGLQLLFYSVGIGQISSEVPQNLSASRPQDRQFILSSKKLLLSDSGFYLCAWSVRQLGNTIYFGEGSWLTVV.

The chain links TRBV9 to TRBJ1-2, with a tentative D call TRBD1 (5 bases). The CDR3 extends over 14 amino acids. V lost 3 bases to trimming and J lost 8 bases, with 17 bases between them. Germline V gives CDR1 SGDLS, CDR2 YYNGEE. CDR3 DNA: TGTGCCAGCAGCGATCCCGGGGCGATGGTCGGCTACACCTTC. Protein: CASSDPGAMVGYTF.

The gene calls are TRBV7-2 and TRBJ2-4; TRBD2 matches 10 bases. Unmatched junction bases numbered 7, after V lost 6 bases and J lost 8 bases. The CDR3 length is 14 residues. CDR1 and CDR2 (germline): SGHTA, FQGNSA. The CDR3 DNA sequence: TGTGCCAGCAGAACAGCGGGGGGGCCGGACATTCAGTACTTC. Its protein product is CASRTAGGPDIQYF. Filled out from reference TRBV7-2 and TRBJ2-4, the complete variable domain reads GAGVSQSPSNKVTEKGKDVELRCDPISGHTALYWYRQSLGQGLEFLIYFQGNSAPDKSGLPSDRFSAERTGGSVSTLTIQRTQQEDSAVYLCASRTAGGPDIQYFGAGTRLSVL.

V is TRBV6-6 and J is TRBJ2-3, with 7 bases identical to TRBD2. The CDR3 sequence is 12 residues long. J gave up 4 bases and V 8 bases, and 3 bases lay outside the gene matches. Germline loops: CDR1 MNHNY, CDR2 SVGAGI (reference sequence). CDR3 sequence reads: CASGGEADTQYF. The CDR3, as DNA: TGTGCCAGCGGGGGGGAGGCAGATACGCAGTATTTT.

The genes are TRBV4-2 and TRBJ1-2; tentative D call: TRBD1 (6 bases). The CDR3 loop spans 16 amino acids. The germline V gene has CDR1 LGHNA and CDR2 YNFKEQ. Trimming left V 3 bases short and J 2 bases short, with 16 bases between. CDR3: CASSQEGHQPNYGYTF. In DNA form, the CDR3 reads TGTGCCAGCAGCCAGGAGGGACACCAACCGAACTATGGCTACACCTTC.